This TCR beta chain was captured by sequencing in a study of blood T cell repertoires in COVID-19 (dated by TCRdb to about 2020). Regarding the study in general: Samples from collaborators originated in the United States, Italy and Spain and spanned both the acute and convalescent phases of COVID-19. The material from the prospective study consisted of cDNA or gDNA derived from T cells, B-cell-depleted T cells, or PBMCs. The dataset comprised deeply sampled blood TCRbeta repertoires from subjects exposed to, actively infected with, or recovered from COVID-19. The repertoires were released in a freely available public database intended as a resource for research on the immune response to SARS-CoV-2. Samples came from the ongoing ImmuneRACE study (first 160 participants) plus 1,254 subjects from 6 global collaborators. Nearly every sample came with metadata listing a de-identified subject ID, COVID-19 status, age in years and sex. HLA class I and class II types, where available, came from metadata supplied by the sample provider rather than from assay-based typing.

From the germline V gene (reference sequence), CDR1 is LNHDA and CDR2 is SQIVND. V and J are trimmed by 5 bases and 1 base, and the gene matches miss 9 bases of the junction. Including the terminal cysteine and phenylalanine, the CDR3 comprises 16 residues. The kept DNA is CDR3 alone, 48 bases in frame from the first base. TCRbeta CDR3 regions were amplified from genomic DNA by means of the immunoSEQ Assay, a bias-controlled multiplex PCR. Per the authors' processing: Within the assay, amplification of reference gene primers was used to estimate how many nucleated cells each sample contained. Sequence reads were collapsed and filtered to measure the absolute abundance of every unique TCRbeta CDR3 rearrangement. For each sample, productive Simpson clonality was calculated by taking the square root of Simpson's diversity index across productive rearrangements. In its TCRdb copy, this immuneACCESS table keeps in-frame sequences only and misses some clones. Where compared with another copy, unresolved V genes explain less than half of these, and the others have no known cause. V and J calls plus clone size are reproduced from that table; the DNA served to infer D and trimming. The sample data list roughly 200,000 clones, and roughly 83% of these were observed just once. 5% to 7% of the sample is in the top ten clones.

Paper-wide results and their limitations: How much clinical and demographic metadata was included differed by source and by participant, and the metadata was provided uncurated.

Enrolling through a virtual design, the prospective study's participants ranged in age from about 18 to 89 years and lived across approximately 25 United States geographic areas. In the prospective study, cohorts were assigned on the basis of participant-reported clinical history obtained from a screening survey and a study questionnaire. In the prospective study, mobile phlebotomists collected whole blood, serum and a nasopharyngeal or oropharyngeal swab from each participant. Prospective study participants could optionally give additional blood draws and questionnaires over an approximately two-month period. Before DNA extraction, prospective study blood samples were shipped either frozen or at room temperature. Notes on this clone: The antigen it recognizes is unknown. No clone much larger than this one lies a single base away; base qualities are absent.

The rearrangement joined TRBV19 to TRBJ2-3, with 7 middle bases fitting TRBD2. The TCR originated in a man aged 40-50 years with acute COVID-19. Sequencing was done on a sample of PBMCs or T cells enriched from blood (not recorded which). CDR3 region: CASSFLGLGGTDTQYF. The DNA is TGTGCCAGTAGTTTCCTAGGACTAGGGGGCACAGATACGCAGTATTTT.